This T cell receptor beta chain was sequenced during a study of T cell changes during pregnancy in multiple sclerosis. Some clones are missing from TCRdb's copy, which holds only in-frame ones; the method was immunoSEQ multiplex PCR. The sample carries tens of thousands of clones, under 95% recorded once. This CDR3 is built from 13 residues. Between the trimmed V and J ends, which lost 3 bases and 8 bases, there was a span of 13 bases. The V gene's germline CDR1 is SEHNR and CDR2 FQNEAQ (reference sequence). This sequence joins TRBV7-9 and TRBJ1-1; no firm D call. The receptor was isolated from a female donor with multiple sclerosis, enrolled in a pregnancy study. Sequencing used CD4+ T cells from peripheral blood mononuclear cells, obtained in the second trimester of pregnancy. The CDR3 reads CASSFKNSPEAFF. The CDR3 DNA reads TGTGCCAGCAGCTTTAAGAACAGTCCCGAAGCTTTCTTT.